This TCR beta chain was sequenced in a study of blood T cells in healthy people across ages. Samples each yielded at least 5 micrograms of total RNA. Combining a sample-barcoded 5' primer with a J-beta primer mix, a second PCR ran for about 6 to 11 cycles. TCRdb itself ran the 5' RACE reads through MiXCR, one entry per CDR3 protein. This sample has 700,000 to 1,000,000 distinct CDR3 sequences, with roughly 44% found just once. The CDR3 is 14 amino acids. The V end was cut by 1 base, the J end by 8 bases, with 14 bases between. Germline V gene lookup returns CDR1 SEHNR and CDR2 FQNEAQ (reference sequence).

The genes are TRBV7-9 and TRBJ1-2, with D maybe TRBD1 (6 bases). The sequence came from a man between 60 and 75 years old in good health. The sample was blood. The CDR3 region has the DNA TGTGCCAGCAGCTTAGGAGTGGCAGGGGACGGCTACACCTTC. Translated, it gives CASSLGVAGDGYTF. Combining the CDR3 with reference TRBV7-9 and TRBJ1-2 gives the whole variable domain DTGVSQNPRHKITKRGQNVTFRCDPISEHNRLYWYRQTLGQGPEFLTYFQNEAQLEKSRLLSDRFSAERPKGSFSTLEIQRTEQGDSAMYLCASSLGVAGDGYTFGSGTRLTVV.